These 23 T cell receptor beta chains share one sample of origin, sequenced in a study of T cells after yellow fever vaccination. TCRdb redid the calling of the 5' RACE reads with MiXCR, one entry per CDR3 protein. Seen here are a few hundred thousand distinct CDR3 sequences, around an eighth observed once, and the top ten hold about 3%. The specimen comprised CD4+ T cells sorted from PBMCs, sampled 15 days after the yellow fever booster vaccination. Receptor source: a young man who received the YFV17D yellow fever vaccine.

This clonotype was found a few times. V is TRBV24-1 and J is TRBJ2-2; D unclear. The V gene lost 3 bases and the J gene lost 4 bases, with 11 bases spanning the gap. This CDR3 has 15 residues. Germline-derived CDR1 and CDR2 are KGHDR and SFDVKD. The DNA of the CDR3 is TGTGCCACCAGTGATACCGGAAGAGGCACCGGGGAGCTGTTTTTT. Residues: CATSDTGRGTGELFF.

The chain recombines TRBV9 with TRBJ2-3, with 12 bases aligning to TRBD1. Germline V gene lookup returns CDR1 SGDLS and CDR2 YYNGEE. V dropped 7 bases and J dropped 3; count of bases not matched to a gene: 18. This CDR3 has 19 residues. The CDR3 is CASEKRFTGTGGLTDTQYF. CDR3 coding DNA: TGTGCCAGCGAAAAGAGATTTACCGGGACAGGGGGCCTTACAGATACGCAGTATTTT.

The chain uses TRBV12-3 or TRBV12-4 and TRBJ1-6; 8 nucleotides agree with TRBD1. V gave up 6 bases and J gave up 8 bases; unmatched junction bases: 6. The CDR3 extends over 14 amino acids. The CDR3 reads CASSGWDRYSPLHF. Written as DNA, the CDR3 is TGTGCCAGCAGCGGCTGGGACAGGTATTCACCCCTCCACTTT.

This clonotype was seen a few times. CDR3 coding DNA: TGTGCCAGCAGTCTATTACAGGGGGCGGGAGGCTACACCTTC. This gives the protein CASSLLQGAGGYTF. The rearrangement links TRBV6-1 to TRBJ1-2; 9 bases are shared with TRBD1. The V segment lost 5 bases and the J segment 8 bases; nucleotides outside the gene matches: 9. The CDR3 covers 14 residues. Germline CDR1 reads MNHNS; CDR2 reads SASEGT.

This clonotype was seen only a few times. The chain joins TRBV5-1 to TRBJ1-1; 10 nucleotides align to TRBD1. The CDR3 has 15 residues. The germline gives CDR1 SGHRS, CDR2 YFSETQ. V shed 3 bases, J shed 6 bases, and the junction held 8 bases outside the gene matches. CDR3 region: CASSSLPGQGSEAFF. The DNA of the CDR3 is TGCGCCAGCAGCTCGCTTCCGGGACAGGGGTCTGAAGCTTTCTTT.

This clonotype was detected many times. The V gene is TRBV7-2, the J gene TRBJ2-6, with TRBD1 matching 8 bases. Germline V CDR1 and CDR2: SGHTA, FQGNSA. CDR3 length: 14 residues. J was trimmed by 2 bases and V by 7 bases; bases with no gene match: 1. CDR3 region: CASKGQAGANVLTF. The DNA of the CDR3 is TGTGCCAGCAAGGGACAGGCTGGGGCCAACGTCCTGACTTTC.

This clonotype was detected only a few times. The chain uses TRBV12-3 or TRBV12-4 and TRBJ1-4; 7 bases are a match to TRBD1. The CDR3 extends over 14 amino acids. V dropped 8 bases and J dropped 3; count of bases not matched to a gene: 6. CDR3 bases: TGTGCCAGCGGGACGGGACAGTCTAATGAAAAACTGTTTTTT. It specifies CASGTGQSNEKLFF.

The gene calls are TRBV20-1 and TRBJ1-4; TRBD1 agrees at 8 bases. The CDR3 totals 13 residues. Trimming removed 5 bases from V and 8 bases from J; junction bases left unmatched: 7. The germline V gene encodes CDR1 DFQATT and CDR2 SNEGSKA (reference sequence). The CDR3 spells CSAPDRGLEKLFF. In DNA form, the CDR3 reads TGCAGTGCTCCTGACAGGGGCCTAGAAAAACTGTTTTTT.

CDR3 loop: CASSRRGGEETQYF. CDR3 coding DNA: TGTGCCAGCAGCCGTCGGGGGGGCGAAGAGACCCAGTACTTC. The rearrangement uses TRBV3-1 and TRBJ2-5, with 8 bases that match TRBD2. V trimming: 4 bases; J trimming: 3 bases; junction bases outside the gene matches: 4. The CDR3 is 14 amino acids. The germline gives CDR1 LGHDT, CDR2 YNNKEL (reference sequence).

This clonotype was counted between two and nine times. The CDR3 nucleotides read TGTGCCAGCAGGGGACTAGCGGGGGGTCTGGAGACCCAGTACTTC. Residues: CASRGLAGGLETQYF. The chain combines TRBV12-3 or TRBV12-4 with TRBJ2-5; 15 bases line up with TRBD2. This CDR3 region has 15 residues. V was pared by 6 bases and J by 5 bases, with 4 bases of the junction left unmatched.

This clonotype was recorded a few times. The V and J genes are TRBV18 and TRBJ2-3; D is unresolved. The CDR3 sequence is 15 residues long. Germline V gene lookup returns CDR1 KGHSH and CDR2 LQKENI. The V gene lost 3 bases and the J gene lost 6 bases, with 16 bases spanning the gap. The CDR3 region is CASSPGGPGRDTQYF. The CDR3 region has the DNA TGTGCCAGCTCACCCGGTGGCCCGGGCAGGGATACGCAGTATTTT.

There are a few counts of this clonotype. The V call is TRBV9, the J call TRBJ2-1; D may be TRBD1 or TRBD2 (5 bases each). CDR1 SGDLS and CDR2 YYNGEE come from the germline V gene. The CDR3 has 20 residues. Trimming took 3 bases from V and 4 from J, leaving 29 bases between them. CDR3 protein: CASSGGVNRTVNTRYNEQFF. The CDR3 DNA reads as TGTGCCAGCAGCGGGGGTGTTAACAGGACTGTCAACACACGGTACAATGAGCAGTTCTTC.

The gene calls are TRBV11-2 and TRBJ1-1; no clear D gene. Germline loops: CDR1 SGHAT, CDR2 FQNNGV. There are 14 residues in the CDR3. V dropped 3 bases and J dropped 1 base, with 9 bases sitting between them. CDR3 sequence: CASSFSAGNTEAFF. As DNA, the CDR3 is TGTGCCAGCAGCTTCTCTGCGGGGAACACTGAAGCTTTCTTT. The whole variable domain, remainder taken from reference TRBV11-2 and TRBJ1-1, is EAGVAQSPRYKIIEKRQSVAFWCNPISGHATLYWYQQILGQGPKLLIQFQNNGVVDDSQLPKDRFSAERLKGVDSTLKIQPAKLEDSAVYLCASSFSAGNTEAFFGQGTRLTVV.

The chain couples TRBV6-5 to TRBJ1-6; 10 bases are shared with TRBD1. CDR3 length: 14 amino acids. Germline V gives CDR1 MNHEY, CDR2 SVGAGI. With V trimmed by 7 bases and J by 8 bases, 5 bases remained unmatched. CDR3 residues: CASNPGTGDSPLHF. Here the CDR3 DNA reads TGTGCCAGCAACCCCGGGACAGGGGATTCACCCCTCCACTTT.

The chain uses TRBV5-1 and TRBJ2-7; perhaps TRBD1 as D (6 bases). Germline V gives CDR1 SGHRS, CDR2 YFSETQ. This CDR3 spans 14 amino acids. Trimming stripped 7 bases from V and 3 bases from J, with 17 bases between. The CDR3 nucleotides read TGCGCCAGCCGGCTCCAGACAGGTTACTACGAGCAGTACTTC. Protein product: CASRLQTGYYEQYF.

The J gene is TRBJ1-2, the V gene TRBV4-3; D is uncertain. The CDR3 extends over 14 amino acids. V was pared by 4 bases and J by 4 bases, with 13 bases between. Germline V gene sequence: CDR1 LGHNA, CDR2 YSLEER. CDR3 residues: CASSLLRAGYGYTF. The CDR3 nucleotides are TGCGCCAGCAGCCTACTCCGGGCGGGCTATGGCTACACCTTC.

This clonotype was counted a few times. This sequence joins TRBV12-3 or TRBV12-4 and TRBJ2-7; the D call may be TRBD1 or TRBD2 (5 bases each). The V end was cut by 6 bases, the J end by 2 bases, with 14 bases between. The CDR3 spans 14 residues. This CDR3 reads CASRAAGTTYEQYF. The CDR3 DNA reads as TGTGCCAGCAGGGCGGCAGGGACCACCTACGAGCAGTACTTC.

This clonotype came up a few times. The V call is TRBV6-5, the J call TRBJ1-6; TRBD1 matches 8 bases. V gave up 4 bases and J gave up 10 bases; unmatched junction bases: 9. Germline V gene lookup returns CDR1 MNHEY and CDR2 SVGAGI. There are 15 residues in the CDR3. The CDR3 spells CASSLLRTGQSPLHF. The CDR3 DNA follows: TGTGCCAGCAGTTTGCTCAGGACAGGGCAATCACCCCTCCACTTT.

V usage is TRBV7-2 and J usage is TRBJ2-2, with TRBD2 identical over 9 bases. The germline V gene encodes CDR1 SGHTA and CDR2 FQGNSA. With 0 bases clipped from V and 8 bases from J, the junction kept 4 bases outside the gene matches. The CDR3 loop spans 15 amino acids. The CDR3 loop reads CASSLASSGIGELFF. DNA for the CDR3: TGTGCCAGCAGCTTAGCGTCTAGCGGGATAGGGGAGCTGTTTTTT.

This clonotype was detected only a few times. The J gene is TRBJ2-1, the V gene TRBV4-3; 10 bases align to TRBD2. J was trimmed by 4 bases and V by 0 bases; bases with no gene match: 12. Germline V lookup: CDR1 LGHNA, CDR2 YSLEER. The CDR3 covers 19 residues. The CDR3 coding sequence is TGCGCCAGCAGCCAAGATGTGGCTTCGGGACTAGCGAAGTACAATGAGCAGTTCTTC. Translating it yields CASSQDVASGLAKYNEQFF.

This clonotype was counted between two and nine times. This chain uses TRBV5-4 with TRBJ2-7; TRBD1 matches 8 bases. CDR3 length: 13 amino acids. Losses at the gene ends were 3 bases for V and 1 base for J; bases not matched to a gene: 0. Germline-derived CDR1 and CDR2 are SGHNT and YYREEE (reference sequence). The CDR3 reads CASSWTGSYEQYV. DNA for the CDR3: TGTGCCAGCAGCTGGACAGGGTCCTACGAGCAGTACGTC.

Ten or more counts support this clonotype. The chain links TRBV5-1 to TRBJ2-7, with 8 bases lining up with TRBD1. This CDR3 comprises 16 residues. After removal of 0 bases from V and 0 bases from J, the junction contained 5 bases not matched to a gene. Germline CDR1 and CDR2: SGHRS and YFSETQ. In DNA, the CDR3 is TGCGCCAGCAGCTTGGTAGCAGGGGGCGTCTCCTACGAGCAGTACTTC. It translates to CASSLVAGGVSYEQYF. Filled out from reference TRBV5-1 and TRBJ2-7, the complete variable domain reads KAGVTQTPRYLIKTRGQQVTLSCSPISGHRSVSWYQQTPGQGLQFLFEYFSETQRNKGNFPGRFSGRQFSNSRSEMNVSTLELGDSALYLCASSLVAGGVSYEQYFGPGTRLTVT.

The DNA for the CDR3 is TGTGCTAGTGGTTTGGGACAGGGAAACTACAATGAGCAGTTCTTC. Amino acid sequence: CASGLGQGNYNEQFF. J is TRBJ2-1 and V is TRBV12-5; 7 bases are a match to TRBD1. CDR1 and CDR2 from the germline V gene are LGHNT and FRNRAP. V shed 1 base and J 3 bases; nucleotides not matched to a gene: 3. This CDR3 is built from 15 residues.